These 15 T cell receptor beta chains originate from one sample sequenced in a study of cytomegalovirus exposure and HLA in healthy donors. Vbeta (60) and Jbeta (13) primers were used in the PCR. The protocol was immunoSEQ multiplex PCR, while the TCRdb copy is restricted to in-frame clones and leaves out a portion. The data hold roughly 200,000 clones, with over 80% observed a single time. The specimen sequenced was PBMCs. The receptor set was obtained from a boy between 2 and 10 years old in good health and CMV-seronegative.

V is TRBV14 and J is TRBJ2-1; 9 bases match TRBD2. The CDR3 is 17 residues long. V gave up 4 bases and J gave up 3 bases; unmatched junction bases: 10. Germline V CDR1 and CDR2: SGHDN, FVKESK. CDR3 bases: TGTGCCAGCAGCCCCCTTATTAGGACTAGCGACTACAATGAGCAGTTCTTC. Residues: CASSPLIRTSDYNEQFF.

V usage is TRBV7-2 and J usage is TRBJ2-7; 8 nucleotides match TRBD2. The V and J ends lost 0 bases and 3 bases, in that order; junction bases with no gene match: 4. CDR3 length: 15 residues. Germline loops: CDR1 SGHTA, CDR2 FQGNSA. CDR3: CASSLATLAGYEQYF. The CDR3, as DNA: TGTGCCAGCAGCTTAGCAACCCTAGCGGGCTACGAGCAGTACTTC. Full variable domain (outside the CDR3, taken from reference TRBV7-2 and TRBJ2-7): GAGVSQSPSNKVTEKGKDVELRCDPISGHTALYWYRQSLGQGLEFLIYFQGNSAPDKSGLPSDRFSAERTGGSVSTLTIQRTQQEDSAVYLCASSLATLAGYEQYFGPGTRLTVT.

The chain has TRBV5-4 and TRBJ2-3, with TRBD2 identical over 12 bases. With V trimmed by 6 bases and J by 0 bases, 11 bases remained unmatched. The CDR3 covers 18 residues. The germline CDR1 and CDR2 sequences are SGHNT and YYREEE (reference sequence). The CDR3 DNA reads TGTGCCAGCAACACGAGGACTAGCGGGATATCTAGCACAGATACGCAGTATTTT. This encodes CASNTRTSGISSTDTQYF.

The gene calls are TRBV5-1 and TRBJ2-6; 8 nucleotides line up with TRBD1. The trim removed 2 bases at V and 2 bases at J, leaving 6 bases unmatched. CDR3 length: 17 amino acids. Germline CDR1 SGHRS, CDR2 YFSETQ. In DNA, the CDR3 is TGCGCCAGCAGCTTAGGACAGGGAGGCGCTGGGGCCAACGTCCTGACTTTC. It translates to CASSLGQGGAGANVLTF.

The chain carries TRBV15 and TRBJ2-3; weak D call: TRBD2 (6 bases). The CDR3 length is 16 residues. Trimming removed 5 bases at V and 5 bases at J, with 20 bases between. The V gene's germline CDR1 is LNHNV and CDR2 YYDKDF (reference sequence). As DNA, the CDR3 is TGTGCCACCAGCCGCACTGGGGGGACCGGTGGAGATACGCAGTATTTT. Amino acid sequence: CATSRTGGTGGDTQYF.

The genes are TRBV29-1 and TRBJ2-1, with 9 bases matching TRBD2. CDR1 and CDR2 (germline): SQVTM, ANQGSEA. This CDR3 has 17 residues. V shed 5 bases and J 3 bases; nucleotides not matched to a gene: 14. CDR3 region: CSVSEAGGPGGYNEQFF. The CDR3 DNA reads TGCAGCGTTTCTGAGGCGGGAGGGCCGGGCGGCTACAATGAGCAGTTCTTC.

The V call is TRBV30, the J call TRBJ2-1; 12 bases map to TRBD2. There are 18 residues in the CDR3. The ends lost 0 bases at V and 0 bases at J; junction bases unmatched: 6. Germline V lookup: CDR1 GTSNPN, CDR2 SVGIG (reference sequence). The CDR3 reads CAWSVGLAGTGSYNEQFF. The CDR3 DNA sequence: TGTGCCTGGAGTGTTGGACTAGCGGGGACCGGCTCCTACAATGAGCAGTTCTTC.

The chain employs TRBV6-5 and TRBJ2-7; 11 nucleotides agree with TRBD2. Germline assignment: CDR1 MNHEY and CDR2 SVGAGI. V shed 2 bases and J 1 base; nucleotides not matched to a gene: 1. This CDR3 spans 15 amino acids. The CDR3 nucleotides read TGTGCCAGCAGTTACCGACTAGCGGGGTCCTACGAGCAGTACTTC. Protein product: CASSYRLAGSYEQYF.

CDR3 bases: TGTGCCTGGAGTACCGTACCAGGCCCCACAGATACGCAGTATTTT. It specifies CAWSTVPGPTDTQYF. This rearrangement joins TRBV30 to TRBJ2-3; D call uncertain. Trimming cost V 2 bases and J 2 bases, with 14 bases left between them. The V gene's germline CDR1 is GTSNPN and CDR2 SVGIG (reference sequence). The CDR3 covers 15 residues.

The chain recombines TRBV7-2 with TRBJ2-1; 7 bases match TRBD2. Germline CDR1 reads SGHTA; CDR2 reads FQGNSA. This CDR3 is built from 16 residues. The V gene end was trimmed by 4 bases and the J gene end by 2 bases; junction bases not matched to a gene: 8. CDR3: CASSSHSGETYNEQFF. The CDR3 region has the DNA TGTGCCAGCAGCTCGCACAGCGGGGAAACCTACAATGAGCAGTTCTTC.

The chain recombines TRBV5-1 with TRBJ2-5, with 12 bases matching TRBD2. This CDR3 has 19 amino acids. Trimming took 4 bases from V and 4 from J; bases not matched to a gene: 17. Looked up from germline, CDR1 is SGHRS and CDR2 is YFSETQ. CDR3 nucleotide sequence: TGCGCCAGCAGCCAACTCCCGACTAGCGGGAGCTCGGCGCGAGAGACCCAGTACTTC. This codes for CASSQLPTSGSSARETQYF.

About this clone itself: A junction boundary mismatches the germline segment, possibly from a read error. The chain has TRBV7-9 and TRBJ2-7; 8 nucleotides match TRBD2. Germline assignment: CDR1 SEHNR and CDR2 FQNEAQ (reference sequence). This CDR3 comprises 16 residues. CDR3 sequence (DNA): TGTTCCAGCAGCTTAGATCGAACTAGCGGAAGCTACGAGCAGTACTTC. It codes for CSSSLDRTSGSYEQYF.

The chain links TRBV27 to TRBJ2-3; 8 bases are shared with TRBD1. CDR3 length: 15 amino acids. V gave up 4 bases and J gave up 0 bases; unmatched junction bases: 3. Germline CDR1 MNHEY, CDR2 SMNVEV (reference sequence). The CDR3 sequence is CASSSRQGSTDTQYF. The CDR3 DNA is TGTGCCAGCAGTTCAAGACAGGGGAGCACAGATACGCAGTATTTT.

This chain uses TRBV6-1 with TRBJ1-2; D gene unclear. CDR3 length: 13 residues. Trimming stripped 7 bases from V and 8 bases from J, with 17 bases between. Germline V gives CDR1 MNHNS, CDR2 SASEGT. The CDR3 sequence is CASKPPFHGGYTF. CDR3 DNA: TGTGCCAGCAAACCCCCCTTTCATGGCGGCTACACCTTC.

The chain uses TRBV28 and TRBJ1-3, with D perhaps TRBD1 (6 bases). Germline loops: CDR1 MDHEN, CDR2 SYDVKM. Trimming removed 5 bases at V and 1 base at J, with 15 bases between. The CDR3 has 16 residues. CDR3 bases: TGTGCCAGCAGTCCCGATAGGACAGCTTCTGGAAACACCATATATTTT. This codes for CASSPDRTASGNTIYF.